The 2 T cell receptor beta chains below come from one sample, sequenced in a study of blood T cells in healthy people across ages. Then a second PCR, running roughly 7 to 11 cycles, was carried out with a sample-barcoded 5' primer and a J-beta primer mix. MiXCR, applied by TCRdb to the 5' RACE reads, yields one record per CDR3 protein. The repertoire holds roughly 1,500,000 distinct CDR3 sequences, with roughly 40% as singletons. Sequencing was carried out using blood. The receptors were sampled from a woman aged 18-30 years in good health.

J is TRBJ1-5 and V is TRBV5-1; weak D call: TRBD1 (5 bases). This CDR3 contains 16 residues. Germline CDR1 and CDR2: SGHRS and YFSETQ. The V and J ends lost 2 bases and 1 base respectively, with 13 bases between them. The CDR3 sequence is CASSLGALGSNQPQHF. Written as DNA, the CDR3 is TGCGCCAGCAGCTTAGGGGCGTTGGGGAGCAATCAGCCCCAGCATTTT.

The chain carries TRBV29-1 and TRBJ1-5, with D tentatively TRBD1 (5 bases). The V end was cut by 4 bases, the J end by 7 bases, with 14 bases between. The CDR3 runs to 13 residues. Germline V gene data show CDR1 as SQVTM and CDR2 as ANQGSEA. The CDR3 coding sequence is TGCAGCGTTGGACCGGGACCGACACAGCCCCAGCATTTT. Protein: CSVGPGPTQPQHF.